This T cell receptor beta chain was captured in a study of spatial heterogeneity in lung cancer. Study-wide context: Follow-up PBMC samples were sequenced when available, at a median of approximately two years after resection. Alpha-chain sequences were detected in numbers that were consistently lower than beta-chain sequences.

Every TCR cDNA molecule bore its own unique molecular identifier. TCRdb re-called the 5' RACE reads through MiXCR, storing one row per CDR3 protein. The sample yields some 54,000 distinct CDR3 sequences, 7.4% seen once. This clonotype was counted a few times. Regarding time point: blood at routine non-recurrence follow-up after resection. Tumor, nontumor lung or frozen PBMC supplied whole RNA that was sequenced unsorted. The CDR3 has 13 residues. Germline V gives CDR1 DFQATT, CDR2 SNEGSKA (reference sequence). V was clipped by 5 bases and J by 4 bases, with 14 bases between them. Source: PBMCs, taken at follow-up. The clonotype originates from a female donor with early-stage non-small cell lung cancer. The chain recombines TRBV20-1 with TRBJ1-2; tentatively, D is TRBD1 (5 bases). CDR3 residues: CSAVLQASYGYTF. The CDR3 nucleotides are TGCAGTGCTGTCCTACAGGCTTCCTATGGCTACACCTTC.